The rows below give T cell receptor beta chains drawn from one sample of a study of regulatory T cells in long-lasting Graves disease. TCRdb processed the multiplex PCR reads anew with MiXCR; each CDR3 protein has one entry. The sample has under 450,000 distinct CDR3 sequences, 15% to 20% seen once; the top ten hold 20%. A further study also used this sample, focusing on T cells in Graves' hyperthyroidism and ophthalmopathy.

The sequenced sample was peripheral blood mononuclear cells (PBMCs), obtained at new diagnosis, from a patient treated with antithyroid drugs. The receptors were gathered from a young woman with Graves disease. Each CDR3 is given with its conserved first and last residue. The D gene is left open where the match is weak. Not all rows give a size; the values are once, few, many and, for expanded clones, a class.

CSVTGQASGYGYTF	TGCAGCGTGACCGGACAGGCATCCGGCTATGGCTACACCTTC	TRBV29-1	TRBJ1-2	TRBD1	-
CASSSFGGEGYTF	TGTGCCAGCAGCTCCTTTGGGGGAGAGGGCTACACCTTC	TRBV11-2	TRBJ1-2	-	many
CASSLPLQKYEQYF	TGTGCCAGCAGTTTACCCTTACAGAAGTACGAGCAGTACTTC	TRBV28	TRBJ2-7	-	many
CSAMGTEEDTQYF	TGCAGTGCTATGGGGACGGAAGAAGATACGCAGTATTTT	TRBV20-1	TRBJ2-3	-	many
CASSPPGTSSYEQYF	TGTGCCAGCTCACCACCGGGGACCAGCTCCTACGAGCAGTACTTC	TRBV18	TRBJ2-7	-	many
CASSLQKAGQGGGYTF	TGTGCCAGCAGCCTCCAAAAGGCGGGACAGGGCGGCGGCTACACCTTC	TRBV11-2	TRBJ1-2	TRBD1	many
CASSLYAGGRDNEQFF	TGTGCCAGCAGTTTATATGCGGGGGGACGAGACAATGAGCAGTTCTTC	TRBV28	TRBJ2-1	TRBD2	many
CASSAGTSVYNEQFF	TGCGCCAGCAGCGCCGGGACTAGCGTTTACAATGAGCAGTTCTTC	TRBV5-1	TRBJ2-1	TRBD2	many
CASSPLTSNTGELFF	TGTGCCAGCAGTCCTCTCACATCGAACACCGGGGAGCTGTTTTTT	TRBV2	TRBJ2-2	-	many
CASSQLGGDNSPLHF	TGTGCCAGCAGCCAATTAGGAGGTGATAATTCACCCCTCCACTTT	TRBV14	TRBJ1-6	-	many
CASSLVGGRGSYGYTF	TGTGCCAGCAGCTTGGTGGGGGGCAGGGGATCTTATGGCTACACCTTC	TRBV5-4	TRBJ1-2	-	-
CASSWIRRPTLEREGDTGELFF	TGTGCCAGCAGCTGGATAAGGAGGCCCACTCTTGAGCGGGAGGGCGATACCGGGGAGCTGTTTTTT	TRBV11-2	TRBJ2-2	TRBD2	-
CASFPTGSYEQYF	TGCGCCAGCTTTCCGACAGGTTCCTACGAGCAGTACTTC	TRBV5-1	TRBJ2-7	-	few
CASNPRLAGTDTQYF	TGTGCCAGCAACCCAAGGCTAGCGGGGACCGATACGCAGTATTTT	TRBV11-2	TRBJ2-3	TRBD2	many